What follows are 30 T cell receptor beta chains derived from one specimen sequenced in a study of cytomegalovirus exposure and HLA in healthy donors. The method was immunoSEQ multiplex PCR; TCRdb's version includes in-frame clones alone and lacks a portion of them. Among 150,000 to 200,000 clones listed, approximately 86% were seen once. The sample was PBMCs. Receptors originate from a man aged 25-40 years in good health and CMV-seropositive.

The chain joins TRBV12-5 to TRBJ1-2; possibly TRBD1 for D (5 bases). This CDR3 spans 16 amino acids. V was clipped by 6 bases and J by 3 bases, with 20 bases between them. Germline lookup yields CDR1 LGHNT and CDR2 FRNRAP. The CDR3 loop reads CASGDFGPGGDYGYTF. CDR3 sequence (DNA): TGTGCTAGTGGGGATTTCGGGCCTGGGGGAGACTATGGCTACACCTTC.

The chain carries TRBV7-3 and TRBJ2-2; D is undetermined. Germline values: CDR1 SGHTA, CDR2 FQGTGA. V gave up 0 bases and J gave up 4 bases, with 15 bases separating them. CDR3 size: 17 residues. The CDR3 DNA is TGTGCCAGCAGCTTAACGGGCCAATTCCGGGTCACCGGGGAGCTGTTTTTT. Residues: CASSLTGQFRVTGELFF.

The rearrangement links TRBV15 to TRBJ1-1; perhaps TRBD1 as D (5 bases). Germline CDR1 reads LNHNV; CDR2 reads YYDKDF (reference sequence). This CDR3 contains 15 residues. V lost 1 base and J 3 bases, leaving 12 bases between the germline ends. The CDR3 is CATSRGGTGHTEAFF. CDR3 bases: TGTGCCACCAGCAGAGGGGGAACAGGACACACTGAAGCTTTCTTT.

This clone was seen only a few times. The CDR3 spells CATSQGAHQPQHF. The CDR3 DNA sequence: TGTGCCACGTCACAGGGGGCACATCAGCCCCAGCATTTT. This sequence joins TRBV6-1 and TRBJ1-5; 9 bases align to TRBD1. Looked up from germline, CDR1 is MNHNS and CDR2 is SASEGT. J gave up 5 bases and V 10 bases, and 6 bases lay outside the gene matches. The CDR3 has 13 residues.

This chain links TRBV9 with TRBJ1-2; D is unresolved. Trimming pared 0 bases from V and 5 bases from J, leaving 14 bases between. The CDR3 consists of 15 residues. From germline, CDR1 is SGDLS and CDR2 YYNGEE. DNA of the CDR3: TGTGCCAGCAGCGTAGACTTCAGGCCCTTTTATGGCTACACCTTC. Translation gives CASSVDFRPFYGYTF.

This rearrangement joins TRBV27 to TRBJ2-7; tentative D call: TRBD2 (7 bases). The CDR3 has 14 residues. Germline V CDR1 and CDR2: MNHEY, SMNVEV (reference sequence). The V end lost 3 bases, the J end lost 3 bases, and 12 bases lay between the germline ends. As DNA, the CDR3 is TGTGCCAGCAGTTTTTCGGGGGGCCTCTACGAGCAGTACTTC. Translation gives CASSFSGGLYEQYF.

V is TRBV2 and J is TRBJ2-1; D is perhaps TRBD2 (6 bases). V lost 5 bases, J lost 4 bases, and 12 bases lay in between. This CDR3 comprises 14 residues. Per the germline V gene, CDR1 is SNHLY and CDR2 is FYNNEI. The CDR3, as DNA: TGTGCCAGCAGTCTGGAGGGTGCGTACAATGAGCAGTTCTTC. This translates into CASSLEGAYNEQFF.

The V gene is TRBV7-2, the J gene TRBJ1-4; D call uncertain. Germline-derived CDR1 and CDR2 are SGHTA and FQGNSA. Trimming cost V 5 bases and J 1 base, with 11 bases left between them. This CDR3 region has 15 residues. For the CDR3, the DNA is TGTGCCAGCAGCCTCAGAAAGGGAACTAATGAAAAACTGTTTTTT. It encodes CASSLRKGTNEKLFF.

The CDR3 DNA reads as TGTGCCAGCAGCCCTCCGGGACTAGCGGGAGGCCAAGAGACCCAGTACTTC. Its protein is CASSPPGLAGGQETQYF. The chain uses TRBV9 and TRBJ2-5, with TRBD2 matching over 15 bases. CDR1 is SGDLS, CDR2 YYNGEE, per germline. The V gene end was trimmed by 4 bases and the J gene end by 1 base; junction bases not matched to a gene: 5. The CDR3 spans 17 residues. Based on the CDR3 plus reference TRBV9 and TRBJ2-5, the full variable domain is DSGVTQTPKHLITATGQRVTLRCSPRSGDLSVYWYQQSLDQGLQFLIQYYNGEERAKGNILERFSAQQFPDLHSELNLSSLELGDSALYFCASSPPGLAGGQETQYFGPGTRLLVL.

The chain couples TRBV13 to TRBJ2-7; D gene ambiguous. V was cut by 5 bases and J by 6 bases, with 17 bases left in between. The germline gives CDR1 PRHDT, CDR2 FYEKMQ (reference sequence). This CDR3 is built from 14 residues. CDR3 protein: CASSIPGPQGEQYF. The CDR3 nucleotides are TGTGCCAGCAGCATACCGGGCCCCCAAGGCGAGCAGTACTTC.

The chain carries TRBV7-8 and TRBJ2-1, with TRBD1 identical over 9 bases. Germline V gives CDR1 SGHVS, CDR2 FQNEAQ. CDR3 length equals 15 residues. V lost 7 bases, J lost 6 bases, and 10 bases stayed unmatched. CDR3 residues: CASIVPGTGSNEQFF. The CDR3 nucleotides are TGTGCCAGCATTGTTCCCGGGACAGGGTCCAATGAGCAGTTCTTC.

The chain joins TRBV15 to TRBJ2-5; TRBD2 agrees at 14 bases. V lost 0 bases to trimming and J lost 2 bases; unmatched junction nucleotides: 17. The CDR3 spans 22 residues. Germline lookup yields CDR1 LNHNV and CDR2 YYDKDF (reference sequence). CDR3 in amino acids: CATSRDPTGAWTSGGFQETQYF. DNA for the CDR3: TGTGCCACCAGCAGAGATCCGACAGGGGCTTGGACTAGCGGGGGGTTTCAAGAGACCCAGTACTTC.

This chain uses TRBV30 with TRBJ1-2; tentatively, D is TRBD1 (6 bases). V dropped 2 bases and J dropped 0 bases, with 10 bases sitting between them. Germline V CDR1 and CDR2: GTSNPN, SVGIG (reference sequence). CDR3 length equals 14 residues. The CDR3: CAWSPDRPNYGYTF. In nucleotides, the CDR3 is TGTGCCTGGAGTCCGGACAGACCTAACTATGGCTACACCTTC.

The chain couples TRBV7-2 to TRBJ1-3, with TRBD1 matching 7 bases. This CDR3 contains 14 residues. The J segment lost 4 bases and the V segment lost 5 bases, leaving 5 bases of the junction unmatched. Germline CDR1 is SGHTA and CDR2 is FQGNSA. The DNA for the CDR3 is TGTGCCAGCAGCGGGACAGTGCACGGAAACACCATATATTTT. It translates to CASSGTVHGNTIYF.

This chain joins TRBV28 and TRBJ2-3; 8 bases line up with TRBD2. V was clipped by 3 bases and J by 3 bases; unmatched bases: 2. The CDR3 is 14 amino acids. Germline CDR1 reads MDHEN; CDR2 reads SYDVKM. The CDR3 DNA sequence: TGTGCCAGCAGTTTTAGCGGGACGACAGATACGCAGTATTTT. It yields the protein CASSFSGTTDTQYF.

J is TRBJ2-5 and V is TRBV29-1; D is undetermined. Trimming removed 4 bases at V and 1 base at J, with 10 bases between. Germline lookup yields CDR1 SQVTM and CDR2 ANQGSEA. CDR3 length: 13 residues. Here the CDR3 reads CSVAVPTQETQYF. In DNA form, the CDR3 reads TGCAGCGTTGCGGTCCCCACCCAAGAGACCCAGTACTTC.

The V and J genes are TRBV6-1 and TRBJ2-7, with unresolved D. V shed 3 bases and J shed 2 bases, with 17 bases lying between them. The length of the CDR3 is 16 residues. CDR1 and CDR2 (germline): MNHNS, SASEGT. The CDR3 is CASSEGNHYNTYEQYF. The DNA for the CDR3 is TGTGCCAGCAGTGAGGGGAACCACTATAATACCTACGAGCAGTACTTC.

The V gene is TRBV28, the J gene TRBJ2-1; TRBD2 matches 7 bases. The ends lost 1 base at V and 9 bases at J; junction bases unmatched: 6. Germline V gives CDR1 MDHEN, CDR2 SYDVKM. CDR3 size: 14 residues. Written as DNA, the CDR3 is TGTGCCAGCAGTTTATCAGCGGGAACCGGTGAGCAGTTCTTC. It is translated as CASSLSAGTGEQFF.

The chain links TRBV2 to TRBJ2-5, with TRBD1 matching over 8 bases. The V segment lost 7 bases and the J segment 5 bases; nucleotides outside the gene matches: 15. Germline loops: CDR1 SNHLY, CDR2 FYNNEI. The CDR3 has 16 residues. The DNA for the CDR3 is TGTGCCAGCATTGAGGCCGGGACAGGTTATGGGGAGACCCAGTACTTC. Its translation is CASIEAGTGYGETQYF.

The genes are TRBV5-1 and TRBJ2-5; 8 bases align to TRBD2. The J segment lost 5 bases and the V segment lost 0 bases, leaving 6 bases of the junction unmatched. The length of the CDR3 is 15 residues. CDR1 SGHRS and CDR2 YFSETQ come from the germline V gene. As DNA, the CDR3 is TGCGCCAGCAGCTTGGACGGGAGGGCCTCGGAGACCCAGTACTTC. Its protein is CASSLDGRASETQYF.

CDR3 sequence reads: CASRDRMGAYEQYF. The DNA for the CDR3 is TGTGCCAGCCGCGACAGGATGGGCGCCTACGAGCAGTACTTC. The chain employs TRBV28 and TRBJ2-7, with a tentative D call TRBD1 (6 bases). The CDR3 is made up of 14 amino acids. The germline V gene has CDR1 MDHEN and CDR2 SYDVKM. Trimming pared 8 bases from V and 2 bases from J, leaving 16 bases between.

The J gene is TRBJ1-5, the V gene TRBV4-1; tentative D call: TRBD1 (5 bases). The germline CDR1 and CDR2 sequences are MGHRA and YSYEKL. The CDR3 spans 15 residues. V was clipped by 5 bases and J by 0 bases, with 11 bases between them. The CDR3 DNA reads TGCGCCAGCAGCTATATGGGGGGTAGCAATCAGCCCCAGCATTTT. It is translated as CASSYMGGSNQPQHF.

The gene calls are TRBV19 and TRBJ2-4, with 8 bases identical to TRBD2. Germline CDR1 LNHDA, CDR2 SQIVND (reference sequence). The V segment lost 6 bases and the J segment 9 bases; nucleotides outside the gene matches: 10. The CDR3 has 14 residues. The CDR3: CASSGLAGFVIQYF. CDR3 DNA sequence: TGTGCCAGTAGCGGACTAGCTGGGTTTGTCATTCAGTACTTC.

The rearrangement joins TRBV10-3 to TRBJ1-2, with D tentatively TRBD1 (5 bases). V dropped 7 bases and J dropped 5 bases, with 11 bases sitting between them. From germline, CDR1 is ENHRY and CDR2 SYGVKD. CDR3 length: 12 amino acids. The CDR3 sequence: CAITGGSYGYTF. The CDR3 region has the DNA TGTGCCATCACGGGGGGTAGTTATGGCTACACCTTC.

The chain recombines TRBV6-1 with TRBJ1-4; 11 bases are a match to TRBD1. V shed 7 bases and J 5 bases; nucleotides not matched to a gene: 3. Germline lookup yields CDR1 MNHNS and CDR2 SASEGT. The CDR3 covers 14 residues. The CDR3 reads CASIRDRGNEKLFF. The DNA of the CDR3 is TGTGCCAGCATACGGGACAGGGGGAATGAAAAACTGTTTTTT.

V is TRBV5-5 and J is TRBJ2-2; no clear D. From germline, CDR1 is SGHKS and CDR2 YYEKEE (reference sequence). Deletions cut 4 bases from V and 2 bases from J, with 12 bases between. This CDR3 is 15 amino acids long. The CDR3 region is CASSGRGRNTGELFF. CDR3 DNA: TGTGCCAGCAGCGGACGCGGCCGCAACACCGGGGAGCTGTTTTTT.

The rearrangement links TRBV15 to TRBJ1-3; D is ambiguous. Per the germline V gene, CDR1 is LNHNV and CDR2 is YYDKDF (reference sequence). The length of the CDR3 is 12 residues. With 8 bases removed from V and 2 bases from J, the gap between germline ends came to 7 bases. For the CDR3, the DNA is TGTGCCACCCTAACTGCTGGAAACACCATATATTTT. It specifies CATLTAGNTIYF. Full variable domain (missing parts from reference TRBV15 and TRBJ1-3): DAMVIQNPRYQVTQFGKPVTLSCSQTLNHNVMYWYQQKSSQAPKLLFHYYDKDFNNEADTPDNFQSRRPNTSFCFLDIRSPGLGDTAMYLCATLTAGNTIYFGEGSWLTVV.

The DNA of the CDR3 is TGTGCCAGCAGGGCCCGCGGGGCCGAGGTCGCTTTCTTT. It yields the protein CASRARGAEVAFF. The chain uses TRBV9 and TRBJ1-1, with D maybe TRBD1 (5 bases). The CDR3 spans 13 residues. The germline V gene encodes CDR1 SGDLS and CDR2 YYNGEE. V shed 5 bases and J shed 11 bases, with 19 bases lying between them. Combining the CDR3 with reference TRBV9 and TRBJ1-1 gives the whole variable domain DSGVTQTPKHLITATGQRVTLRCSPRSGDLSVYWYQQSLDQGLQFLIQYYNGEERAKGNILERFSAQQFPDLHSELNLSSLELGDSALYFCASRARGAEVAFFGQGTRLTVV.

The V and J genes are TRBV6-1 and TRBJ1-1; D call uncertain. Trimming took 1 base from V and 0 from J, leaving 6 bases between them. This CDR3 is 14 amino acids long. Germline CDR1 and CDR2: MNHNS and SASEGT. The CDR3 coding sequence is TGTGCCAGCAGTGAAGGTTGGGTGAACACTGAAGCTTTCTTT. Translated: CASSEGWVNTEAFF.

The rearrangement links TRBV5-1 to TRBJ2-1, with 15 positions matching TRBD2. V shed 6 bases and J 7 bases; nucleotides not matched to a gene: 11. The CDR3 extends over 17 amino acids. The germline V gene encodes CDR1 SGHRS and CDR2 YFSETQ. CDR3 sequence: CASNRFGLAGGPNEQFF. As DNA, the CDR3 is TGCGCCAGCAATAGATTTGGACTAGCGGGAGGGCCGAATGAGCAGTTCTTC.